This T cell receptor beta chain was sequenced during a study of read filtering for tumor transcriptome and immune sequencing. On the study more broadly: DNase treatment preceded whole-transcriptome library preparation. Findings of the study overall: Single-read clonotypes: 80% to 90% of IR-seq clonotypes (around 3.5% of reads), more than 70% of RNA-seq clonotypes (44.6% of reads).

Molecular barcoded adaptors covering alpha/delta and beta/gamma chains were used on 400 to 450 ng RNA. MiXCR, applied by TCRdb to the reads, yields one record per CDR3 protein. This table has tens of thousands of distinct CDR3 sequences, roughly 19% appearing once. Points on this clonotype: Its antigen remains unknown. One end of the junction fails to match germline, which may point to a read error.

The CDR3 contains 17 residues. Per germline, CDR1 SGHRS and CDR2 YFSETQ. The sample consisted of a population of CD138-negative cells sorted from bone marrow. V and J are TRBV5-1 and TRBJ2-2; perhaps TRBD1 as D (6 bases). The TCR was taken from a donor aged 40 or over with multiple myeloma. This chain's CDR3 is CAGSLESPGVGSGELFF. In DNA form, the CDR3 reads TGCGCCGGCAGCTTGGAGTCCCCAGGGGTTGGATCCGGGGAGCTGTTTTTT.